This T cell receptor (beta chain) was identified during a study of T-cell reconstitution after alpha-beta-depleted transplantation in children. V shed 4 bases and J 7 bases; nucleotides not matched to a gene: 7. From germline, CDR1 is SGHRS and CDR2 YFSETQ. The CDR3 covers 13 residues. This sample's TCRbeta library carried unique molecular identifier barcodes. TCRdb fed the PCR reads into MiXCR, producing one record per CDR3 protein. The table includes hundreds of thousands of distinct CDR3 sequences, approximately 13% detected once. Study-level points and caveats: Reported findings indicate that, about two months after transplant, alpha-beta T cells came from several hundred expanded clones, which were derived from non-depleted graft cells. The authors attributed T-cell counts and diversity one year after transplant mostly to newly produced T cells.

On this clonotype: Its antigen is undetermined.

The chain joins TRBV5-1 to TRBJ2-7; TRBD1 agrees at 8 bases. The TCR sequence derives from a male patient younger than 18 who had a stem cell transplant for acute myeloid leukemia, so the T cells may come from the graft donor. Sequenced material: PBMCs, mostly from graft donor cells, taken 360 days after TCRalphabeta/CD19-depleted stem cell transplant. Here the CDR3 DNA reads TGCGCCAGCAGCCCCTCGACAGGGGTAGAGCAGTACTTC. As protein: CASSPSTGVEQYF. Full variable domain (rest looked up from reference TRBV5-1 and TRBJ2-7): KAGVTQTPRYLIKTRGQQVTLSCSPISGHRSVSWYQQTPGQGLQFLFEYFSETQRNKGNFPGRFSGRQFSNSRSEMNVSTLELGDSALYLCASSPSTGVEQYFGPGTRLTVT.